The 8 T cell receptor beta chains given below trace back to one sample, sequenced in a study of shared clonotypes between healthy human individuals. The repertoire was sequenced with immunoSEQ multiplex PCR; TCRdb's copy has only in-frame clones and lacks some. The data contain approximately 100,000 clones, 68% of them seen just once; the ten biggest clones take up 24%. The sequencing sample was made of memory CD8+ T cells sorted from blood. The subset: CD45RO+ cells pooled with CCR7-negative TemRA cells. The receptors originated from a woman in her 30s in good health.

This clone was counted ten times or more. The V and J genes are TRBV21-1 and TRBJ2-4; no DNA check was done on the table's D call, TRBD1. TRBV21-1 is listed as a pseudogene. CDR3 size: 16 residues. This CDR3 is CASSKEVIGVGDIQYF. The CDR3 DNA sequence: TGTGCCAGCAGCAAAGAAGTTATAGGGGTAGGAGACATTCAGTACTTC.

The V call is TRBV7-6, the J call TRBJ2-5; D perhaps matches TRBD2 (6 bases). V lost 1 base and J lost 7, with 10 bases in between. The CDR3 is 13 residues long. The germline gives CDR1 SGHVS, CDR2 FNYEAQ. The DNA of the CDR3 is TGTGCCAGCAGCTTAGTGGGGGGATGGACCCAGTACTTC. The encoded protein is CASSLVGGWTQYF.

V usage is TRBV7-8 and J usage is TRBJ2-7, with 15 bases that match TRBD2. Trimming took 4 bases from V and 7 from J; bases not matched to a gene: 5. CDR1 and CDR2 (germline): SGHVS, FQNEAQ. There are 15 residues in the CDR3. CDR3: CASSSGLAGGLEQYF. CDR3 coding DNA: TGTGCCAGCAGCTCGGGACTAGCGGGAGGTCTTGAGCAGTACTTC.

V and J are TRBV9 and TRBJ1-1, with D unclear. The V gene's germline CDR1 is SGDLS and CDR2 YYNGEE. The CDR3 runs to 16 residues. V shed 0 bases and J shed 0 bases, with 12 bases lying between them. The CDR3 DNA reads TGTGCCAGCAGCGTAGTGAAGGCAGCCATGAACACTGAAGCTTTCTTT. Its translation is CASSVVKAAMNTEAFF.

The gene calls are TRBV9 and TRBJ2-7; 8 bases fit TRBD1. CDR3 length: 14 residues. V gave up 0 bases and J gave up 6 bases; unmatched junction bases: 5. The germline CDR1 and CDR2 sequences are SGDLS and YYNGEE. CDR3 protein: CASSVAGQGAEQYF. The CDR3 nucleotides read TGTGCCAGCAGCGTAGCTGGACAGGGAGCCGAGCAGTACTTC.

The CDR3 DNA reads TGTGCCAGCAGTGACGGGAAAAACTATGGCTACACCTTC. Amino acid sequence: CASSDGKNYGYTF. The chain is built from TRBV6-5 and TRBJ1-2; D unresolved. The CDR3 spans 13 residues. V was cut by 5 bases and J by 2 bases, with 9 bases left in between. The germline V gene has CDR1 MNHEY and CDR2 SVGAGI.

This chain joins TRBV4-1 and TRBJ2-1; 8 bases align to TRBD2. CDR3 length equals 16 residues. Germline loops: CDR1 MGHRA, CDR2 YSYEKL. Trimming removed 3 bases from V and 8 bases from J; junction bases left unmatched: 12. The CDR3 region is CASSQSAGREAYEQFF. DNA for the CDR3: TGCGCCAGCAGCCAGTCGGCGGGGCGGGAGGCATATGAGCAGTTCTTC.

This clone was counted many times. The CDR3 protein is CASSQDFGTGGNEQFF. The CDR3 DNA reads TGTGCCAGCAGCCAAGATTTCGGGACTGGGGGGAATGAGCAGTTCTTC. This chain uses TRBV4-2 with TRBJ2-1; maybe TRBD2 (6 bases). The CDR3 sequence is 16 residues long. The germline V gene has CDR1 LGHNA and CDR2 YNFKEQ. The V and J ends lost 0 bases and 7 bases respectively, with 16 bases between them.